This T cell receptor beta chain emerged from a study of blood T cells in healthy people across ages. This clonotype occurred many times. Germline V gene lookup returns CDR1 SGHTA and CDR2 FQGTGA. Trimming took off 1 base at V and 0 bases at J, with 10 bases between the two ends. This CDR3 comprises 17 residues. The use of a sample-barcoded 5' primer and a J-beta primer mix characterized a second PCR of roughly 7 to 11 cycles. From the 5' RACE reads, TCRdb called clonotypes with MiXCR, one entry per CDR3 protein. Of 800,000 to 950,000 distinct CDR3 sequences listed, 25% to 35% are singletons. These data were likewise used in another study, on T cells of mothers and their children.

What was sequenced was blood. The chain combines TRBV7-3 with TRBJ2-6, with D uncertain. This sequence was found in a middle-aged woman in good health. The CDR3 region is CASSLNPLNSGANVLTF. The CDR3 nucleotides read TGTGCCAGCAGCTTAAACCCATTGAACTCTGGGGCCAACGTCCTGACTTTC.